Listed below are T cell receptor beta chains from one sample, sequenced in a study of cytomegalovirus exposure and HLA in healthy donors. Sequenced by immunoSEQ multiplex PCR; TCRdb stores in-frame clones only, minus some. Counted here are roughly 80,000 clones, about four fifths occurring once; the ten biggest clones make up 2.4%. The specimen sequenced was PBMCs. The receptors were sampled from a woman between 45 and 60 years old in good health and CMV-seronegative. The CDR3 runs from the conserved cysteine through the conserved F or W. The D gene is left open where the match is weak. Clone size is stated in some rows and not others, as once, few, many or a class when expanded.

j_call clone_size v_call d_call cdr3_length cdr3_nt cdr3_aa
TRBJ2-5 . TRBV4-1 . 18 TGCGCCAGCAGCCAAAGAACCATACTCAGGGGTGGTCAAGAGACCCAGTACTTC CASSQRTILRGGQETQYF
TRBJ2-1 . TRBV19 . 14 TGTGCCAGTAATAGCCGGTTAAGTAGCCATGAGCAGTTCTTC CASNSRLSSHEQFF
TRBJ1-6 . TRBV5-1 . 15 TGCGCCAGCAGCTTGGAGGGGCAGCTTAATTCACCCCTCCACTTT CASSLEGQLNSPLHF
TRBJ2-3 . TRBV29-1 . 16 TGCAGCGTTGCTTACGAGGTAGTCTCTAGCACAGATACGCAGTATTTT CSVAYEVVSSTDTQYF
TRBJ2-5 once TRBV2 TRBD1 15 TGTGCCAGCGTTACGACAGGGGCTCAAAGAGAGACCCAGTACTTC CASVTTGAQRETQYF
TRBJ2-7 . TRBV6-1 . 12 TGTGCCAGCAGTGAGCTGAGCTACGAGCAGTACTTC CASSELSYEQYF
TRBJ2-1 . TRBV5-4 TRBD1 15 TGTGCCAGCAGCTCGCCCAGGGACAGGGGGGGTGAGCAGTTCTTC CASSSPRDRGGEQFF
TRBJ1-4 few TRBV28 . 15 TGTGCCAGCAGCCGACCCGGGGGGTCGTCTGAAAAACTGTTTTTT CASSRPGGSSEKLFF
TRBJ1-6 . TRBV9 . 14 TGTGCCAGCAGCGTAGGGGGGGAGCGGTCACCCCTCCACTTT CASSVGGERSPLHF
TRBJ2-7 . TRBV6-1 . 13 TGTGCCAGCAGTGAATCGCCCTACTACGAGCAGTACTTC CASSESPYYEQYF
TRBJ2-1 . TRBV29-1 . 14 TGCAGCGTTGAGCGGGATAGCTCCTACAATGAGCAGTTCTTC CSVERDSSYNEQFF
TRBJ2-7 . TRBV5-1 TRBD2 15 TGCGCCAGCAGCGCCTGGACTAGCGGGAGTTCCGAGCAGTACTTC CASSAWTSGSSEQYF
TRBJ1-5 . TRBV28 . 13 TGTGCCAGCACTCGGGGAGGGTATCAGCCCCAGCATTTT CASTRGGYQPQHF
TRBJ2-1 . TRBV29-1 TRBD2 14 TGCAGCGTGGAAAGCGGGGGGCCCGACAATGAGCAGTTCTTC CSVESGGPDNEQFF
TRBJ2-5 . TRBV7-9 . 15 TGTGCCAGCAGCGGCCTCGCGACTCTCCAAGAGACCCAGTACTTC CASSGLATLQETQYF
TRBJ1-5 . TRBV10-3 . 15 TGTGCCATCAGTGAGTCGCGGGGGGACTTGAAGCCCCAGCATTTT CAISESRGDLKPQHF
TRBJ2-7 . TRBV6-6 . 15 TGTGCCAGCAGTTACTCGAAACCGAGCTCCTACGAGCAGTACTTC CASSYSKPSSYEQYF
TRBJ1-4 few TRBV19 . 14 TGTGCCAGTAGGGCGGGATCCCAGGCTGAAAAACTGTTTTTT CASRAGSQAEKLFF